The 27 T cell receptor beta chains below come from one sample, sequenced in a study of Graves' ophthalmopathy and Graves' hyperthyroidism. The authors amplified TCR beta CDR3 regions from RNA transcripts. First-round RT-PCR relied on HTBI primers, and a second-round multiplex PCR came next. TCRdb fed the multiplex PCR reads into MiXCR, producing one record per CDR3 protein. Of approximately 1.2 million distinct CDR3 sequences listed, 36% are singletons. Sequencing input: peripheral blood or thyroid tissue (not recorded which). These receptors were collected from an adult man with Graves' hyperthyroidism.

This clonotype has just a few counts. This chain connects TRBV6-5 to TRBJ1-5; tentative D call: TRBD1 (5 bases). Per germline, CDR1 MNHEY and CDR2 SVGAGI. V dropped 4 bases and J dropped 0 bases, with 13 bases sitting between them. The CDR3 has 16 residues. CDR3 in amino acids: CASSSGTVHSNQPQHF. The CDR3 DNA reads TGTGCCAGCAGTTCCGGGACCGTCCATAGCAATCAGCCCCAGCATTTT.

This chain connects TRBV6-5 to TRBJ2-7, with 7 bases matching TRBD1. This CDR3 is 14 amino acids long. With 5 bases clipped from V and 3 bases from J, the junction kept 7 bases outside the gene matches. Germline V gene sequence: CDR1 MNHEY, CDR2 SVGAGI. In nucleotides, the CDR3 is TGTGCCAGCAGTGATGCGACAGGGTACTACGAGCAGTACTTC. Its translation: CASSDATGYYEQYF.

This clonotype appeared many times. The chain joins TRBV10-3 to TRBJ1-1; a possible D gene is TRBD1 (6 bases). In germline, CDR1 is ENHRY, CDR2 SYGVKD. V lost 3 bases and J 4 bases, leaving 15 bases between the germline ends. This CDR3 region has 15 residues. CDR3 residues: CAISDGGRVSTEAFF. As DNA, the CDR3 is TGTGCCATCAGTGATGGGGGGCGAGTTTCCACTGAAGCTTTCTTT.

This clonotype was seen a few times. The chain joins TRBV5-5 to TRBJ1-4, with 11 bases that match TRBD1. This CDR3 is built from 16 residues. CDR1 and CDR2 from the germline V gene are SGHKS and YYEKEE (reference sequence). J was trimmed by 1 base and V by 3 bases; bases with no gene match: 2. The CDR3 here is CASSSGTGGTNEKLFF. The CDR3 DNA follows: TGTGCCAGCAGCTCCGGGACAGGGGGAACTAATGAAAAACTGTTTTTT.

V usage is TRBV10-3 and J usage is TRBJ2-2; D not resolved. This CDR3 region has 13 residues. The germline gives CDR1 ENHRY, CDR2 SYGVKD. V was pared by 6 bases and J by 3 bases, with 8 bases between. CDR3 DNA sequence: TGTGCCATCAGGTCCGAGGACACCGGGGAGCTGTTTTTT. It encodes CAIRSEDTGELFF.

This clonotype was picked up many times. The chain carries TRBV24-1 and TRBJ2-7, with a possible D match to TRBD1 (5 bases). Trimming took 5 bases from V and 2 from J, leaving 12 bases between them. The CDR3 runs to 14 residues. Germline V CDR1 and CDR2: KGHDR, SFDVKD. CDR3 region: CATSAAGITYEQYF. The CDR3 DNA reads TGTGCCACCAGTGCGGCAGGGATAACCTACGAGCAGTACTTC.

The chain joins TRBV12-3 or TRBV12-4 to TRBJ2-3, with D tentatively TRBD2 (5 bases). The CDR3 contains 14 residues. The ends were cut back, 6 bases at V and 2 bases at J, with 12 bases in the middle. CDR3 in amino acids: CASSSGGPTDTQYF. The CDR3 DNA follows: TGTGCCAGCAGCTCCGGAGGCCCCACAGATACGCAGTATTTT.

Here the CDR3 DNA reads TGCAGTGCCGTACCTAGCGGGGGTATAAGGGAGACCCAGTACTTC. Its protein product is CSAVPSGGIRETQYF. The genes are TRBV20-1 and TRBJ2-5, with TRBD2 matching 10 bases. This CDR3 has 15 residues. Germline CDR1 and CDR2: DFQATT and SNEGSKA (reference sequence). The V and J ends lost 6 bases and 5 bases, in that order; junction bases with no gene match: 12.

This clonotype was recorded a few times. A junction end diverges from the germline sequence, so it may reflect a read error. The V call is TRBV20-1, the J call TRBJ1-6, with TRBD1 matching over 10 bases. This CDR3 is built from 15 residues. Germline CDR1 reads DFQATT; CDR2 reads SNEGSKA (reference sequence). The DNA of the CDR3 is TGCAGTGCCAGAGCTTCCGGGACAGGGGATTCACCCCTCCACTTT. Its translation: CSARASGTGDSPLHF.

This clonotype has a count of ten or more. As DNA, the CDR3 is TGCAGCGTTGCTCGGCCCACGAACACCGGGGAGCTGTTTTTT. Translated: CSVARPTNTGELFF. The chain combines TRBV29-1 with TRBJ2-2; D remains unclear. Trimming shortened V by 4 bases and J by 0 bases, and 9 bases separated the two germline ends. CDR1 is SQVTM, CDR2 ANQGSEA, per germline. There are 14 residues in the CDR3.

The chain joins TRBV7-2 to TRBJ2-6; 9 bases fit TRBD1. Germline-derived CDR1 and CDR2 are SGHTA and FQGNSA. CDR3 length: 14 residues. J was trimmed by 4 bases and V by 5 bases; bases with no gene match: 0. This CDR3 is CASSGTGGANVLTF. The CDR3 DNA reads as TGTGCCAGCAGCGGGACAGGGGGGGCCAACGTCCTGACTTTC.

The chain carries TRBV27 and TRBJ1-4; possible D gene TRBD1, 5 bases. The CDR3 has 16 amino acids. The germline V gene encodes CDR1 MNHEY and CDR2 SMNVEV (reference sequence). V lost 5 bases, J lost 0 bases, and 13 bases lay in between. CDR3 coding DNA: TGTGCCAGCAGTCCCTTGGGGCCTGCAACTAATGAAAAACTGTTTTTT. This translates into CASSPLGPATNEKLFF.

In its sample, this clonotype was seen many times. The rearrangement joins TRBV29-1 to TRBJ2-5, with 8 bases fitting TRBD1. Germline assignment: CDR1 SQVTM and CDR2 ANQGSEA. This CDR3 comprises 14 residues. V lost 5 bases to trimming and J lost 2 bases; unmatched junction nucleotides: 7. CDR3 sequence reads: CSVFSGGYQETQYF. CDR3 DNA sequence: TGCAGCGTTTTTTCAGGGGGCTATCAAGAGACCCAGTACTTC. The full variable domain, completed using reference TRBV29-1 and TRBJ2-5, is SAVISQKPSRDICQRGTSLTIQCQVDSQVTMMFWYRQQPGQSLTLIATANQGSEATYESGFVIDKFPISRPNLTFSTLTVSNMSPEDSSIYLCSVFSGGYQETQYFGPGTRLLVL.

The V and J genes are TRBV20-1 and TRBJ2-2; TRBD1 aligns across 7 bases. J gave up 3 bases and V 0 bases, and 4 bases lay outside the gene matches. Germline V lookup: CDR1 DFQATT, CDR2 SNEGSKA (reference sequence). The CDR3 consists of 15 residues. CDR3: CSAREGGYDTGELFF. CDR3 coding DNA: TGCAGTGCTAGAGAAGGGGGCTACGACACCGGGGAGCTGTTTTTT.

V and J are TRBV12-5 and TRBJ1-1; possible D gene TRBD1, 6 bases. Germline values: CDR1 LGHNT, CDR2 FRNRAP. Trimming left V 7 bases short and J 10 bases short, with 19 bases between. This CDR3 comprises 13 residues. For the CDR3, the DNA is TGTGCTAGTGCCGGAATGGGGGCCCTGGGAGCTTTCTTT. It is translated as CASAGMGALGAFF.

The rearrangement joins TRBV7-3 to TRBJ1-6, with 7 bases matching TRBD1. Unmatched junction bases numbered 6, after V lost 2 bases and J lost 8 bases. This CDR3 is built from 15 residues. CDR1 and CDR2 from the germline V gene are SGHTA and FQGTGA. CDR3 coding DNA: TGTGCCAGCAGCTTATTGGGGGACAGTTATTCACCCCTCCACTTT. This sequence encodes CASSLLGDSYSPLHF.

Written as DNA, the CDR3 is TGCAGCGTTCTCCCCGAGGGACAGATGAACACTGAAGCTTTCTTT. As protein: CSVLPEGQMNTEAFF. This chain links TRBV29-1 with TRBJ1-1, with 7 bases matching TRBD1. CDR3 length equals 15 residues. Trimming cost V 5 bases and J 0 bases; bases outside gene matches: 9. The germline V gene has CDR1 SQVTM and CDR2 ANQGSEA.

Of note for this clonotype: This may come from a read error, since a much larger clone is one base off. Because it lacks the conserved phenylalanine or tryptophan at the end, this CDR3 is likely a read error. The rearrangement joins TRBV5-1 to TRBJ2-5; TRBD2 aligns across 8 bases. The CDR3 contains 16 residues. Losses at the gene ends were 4 bases for V and 0 bases for J; bases not matched to a gene: 8. Germline CDR1 reads SGHRS; CDR2 reads YFSETQ. The CDR3 protein is CASSPRLANYQETQYL. In nucleotides, the CDR3 is TGCGCCAGCAGCCCCCGACTAGCGAATTACCAAGAGACCCAGTACCTC.

This clonotype was seen at least ten times. V and J are TRBV7-9 and TRBJ2-6; tentatively, D is TRBD1 (6 bases). Trimming removed 5 bases at V and 0 bases at J, with 23 bases between. Germline CDR1 and CDR2: SEHNR and FQNEAQ (reference sequence). The CDR3 contains 20 residues. The CDR3 sequence is CASSGISGTPFSSGANVLTF. Written as DNA, the CDR3 is TGTGCCAGCAGCGGAATATCCGGGACACCCTTCAGCTCTGGGGCCAACGTCCTGACTTTC. The complete variable domain, with remaining parts taken from reference TRBV7-9 and TRBJ2-6, reads DTGVSQNPRHKITKRGQNVTFRCDPISEHNRLYWYRQTLGQGPEFLTYFQNEAQLEKSRLLSDRFSAERPKGSFSTLEIQRTEQGDSAMYLCASSGISGTPFSSGANVLTFGAGSRLTVL.

The chain couples TRBV7-2 to TRBJ2-5, with 15 bases identical to TRBD2. J lost 7 bases, V lost 6 bases, and 15 bases had no gene match. Germline CDR1 reads SGHTA; CDR2 reads FQGNSA. CDR3 length: 18 amino acids. In DNA form, the CDR3 reads TGTGCCAGCAGTCCTTTCGGGACTAGCGGGGGGCTAACCCGGACCCAGTACTTC. This sequence encodes CASSPFGTSGGLTRTQYF.

The V and J genes are TRBV19 and TRBJ1-5; TRBD1 matches 9 bases. The germline V gene encodes CDR1 LNHDA and CDR2 SQIVND (reference sequence). CDR3 length equals 15 residues. Trimming cost V 4 bases and J 7 bases; bases outside gene matches: 8. The CDR3 DNA is TGTGCCAGTAGTACCGGGACAGGGTTTTCCCAGCCCCAGCATTTT. This gives the protein CASSTGTGFSQPQHF.

The chain couples TRBV20-1 to TRBJ1-6; perhaps TRBD1 as D (5 bases). This CDR3 region has 12 residues. V was cut by 4 bases and J by 8 bases, with 9 bases left in between. Germline lookup yields CDR1 DFQATT and CDR2 SNEGSKA (reference sequence). The CDR3 loop is CSAKGRHSPLHF. CDR3 bases: TGCAGTGCTAAGGGACGGCATTCACCCCTCCACTTT.

This clonotype was observed at least ten times. The J gene is TRBJ2-7, the V gene TRBV6-6; no clear D gene. Germline V CDR1 and CDR2: MNHNY, SVGAGI (reference sequence). This CDR3 has 11 amino acids. The V end lost 8 bases, the J end lost 5 bases, and 10 bases lay between the germline ends. DNA of the CDR3: TGTGCCAGCGCTTTCGGACACGAGCAGTACTTC. Encoded protein: CASAFGHEQYF.

This clonotype was recorded a few times. V gene TRBV10-3 combines with J gene TRBJ1-2; D is unclear. This CDR3 is built from 14 residues. V dropped 0 bases and J dropped 8 bases, with 13 bases sitting between them. CDR1 is ENHRY, CDR2 SYGVKD, per germline. In nucleotides, the CDR3 is TGTGCCATCAGTGAGTCGACTCTTAGAACCGGCTACACCTTC. Its protein is CAISESTLRTGYTF.

This clonotype was seen many times. The chain links TRBV19 to TRBJ2-6, with TRBD2 as a possible D gene (6 bases). Deletions cut 2 bases from V and 2 bases from J, with 13 bases between. In germline, CDR1 is LNHDA, CDR2 SQIVND (reference sequence). This CDR3 has 17 residues. The CDR3 reads CASSIPGWGAGANVLTF. The CDR3 bases are TGTGCCAGTAGTATACCTGGATGGGGGGCTGGGGCCAACGTCCTGACTTTC.

To note about this clonotype: Given a much more abundant clone one base away, this may be a read error. The chain is built from TRBV19 and TRBJ1-2; D is possibly TRBD1 (5 bases). The CDR3 spans 12 residues. CDR1 and CDR2 (germline): LNHDA, SQIVND (reference sequence). CDR3 amino acids: CASIEQDGGCTF. CDR3 in DNA: TGTGCCAGTATTGAACAGGATGGTGGCTGCACCTTC.

V usage is TRBV7-2 and J usage is TRBJ2-5; TRBD2 might be the D (6 bases). Trimming left V 3 bases short and J 13 bases short, with 9 bases between. Germline assignment: CDR1 SGHTA and CDR2 FQGNSA. This CDR3 is built from 10 residues. Written as DNA, the CDR3 is TGTGCCAGCAGCTTGGAGGGCCGGTACTTC. Protein product: CASSLEGRYF.